The 14 T cell receptor beta chains presented below share a single source sample, sequenced in a study of chemoradiotherapy in HPV16-positive cancers. Clones were read by immunoSEQ multiplex PCR, and TCRdb kept only the in-frame ones, dropping some. The sample records approximately 35,000 clones, roughly 75% being singletons. Here the sequenced sample was blood, taken from a patient who underwent chemoradiotherapy. The receptors were sampled from a human donor with HPV-associated anogenital cancer.

The CDR3 coding sequence is TGTGCCAGCTCACCCGGGACAGGGGGCACAGATACGCAGTATTTT. Protein: CASSPGTGGTDTQYF. This chain joins TRBV18 and TRBJ2-3, with TRBD1 matching over 10 bases. V lost 3 bases, J lost 1 base, and 1 base stayed unmatched. Germline V lookup: CDR1 KGHSH, CDR2 LQKENI. The CDR3 contains 15 residues.

Regarding this clone: A read error may produce the germline difference seen at one junction end. The CDR3 here is CASREGGYEQYF. CDR3 coding DNA: TGTGCCAGCAGGGAAGGGGGCTACGAGCAGTACTTC. The chain links TRBV6-1 to TRBJ2-7; D possibly corresponds to TRBD1 (6 bases). CDR1 is MNHNS and CDR2 is SASEGT in the germline V gene. The CDR3 extends over 12 amino acids.

CDR3 sequence (DNA): TGTGCCAGCAGTGGGACATTGAACACTGAAGCTTTCTTT. Translated: CASSGTLNTEAFF. The V call is TRBV6-1, the J call TRBJ1-1; weak D call: TRBD1 (5 bases). CDR3 length: 13 amino acids. Between the trimmed V and J ends, which lost 4 bases and 0 bases, there was a span of 6 bases. Germline V gene sequence: CDR1 MNHNS, CDR2 SASEGT.

The chain recombines TRBV12-5 with TRBJ2-1; perhaps TRBD1 as D (5 bases). CDR3 length equals 12 residues. CDR1 and CDR2 (germline): LGHNT, FRNRAP. Trimming stripped 6 bases from V and 10 bases from J, with 13 bases between. This chain's CDR3 is CASGLGAREQFF. The CDR3 coding sequence is TGTGCTAGTGGATTAGGGGCGCGGGAGCAGTTCTTC.

The chain recombines TRBV7-9 with TRBJ1-1; D is perhaps TRBD1 (5 bases). The CDR3 totals 15 residues. V was trimmed by 3 bases and J by 5 bases, leaving 16 bases between them. Germline CDR1 is SEHNR and CDR2 is FQNEAQ (reference sequence). In DNA form, the CDR3 reads TGTGCCAGCAGCTTTCGTCCTTCAGGGTCTACTGAAGCTTTCTTT. Translating gives CASSFRPSGSTEAFF.

The rearrangement joins TRBV7-9 to TRBJ1-3, with a tentative D call TRBD1 (5 bases). The CDR3 totals 14 residues. V gave up 3 bases and J gave up 3 bases, with 9 bases separating them. CDR1 and CDR2 from the germline V gene are SEHNR and FQNEAQ (reference sequence). In nucleotides, the CDR3 is TGTGCCAGCAGCTTGGGACCCCTTGGAAACACCATATATTTT. This encodes CASSLGPLGNTIYF.

This clone was picked up one time. The chain combines TRBV7-6 with TRBJ2-5; TRBD2 agrees at 8 bases. Germline CDR1 reads SGHVS; CDR2 reads FNYEAQ. Trimming took 5 bases from V and 3 from J; bases not matched to a gene: 20. The CDR3 sequence is 19 residues long. For the CDR3, the DNA is TGTGCCAGCAGCCCCCGACGCCAGGGCGGGGGGTATTGGAAAGAGACCCAGTACTTC. It is translated as CASSPRRQGGGYWKETQYF.

This rearrangement joins TRBV19 to TRBJ1-1; D remains ambiguous. In germline, CDR1 is LNHDA, CDR2 SQIVND (reference sequence). Deletions cut 7 bases from V and 3 bases from J, with 21 bases between. The CDR3 has 16 amino acids. Here the CDR3 DNA reads TGTGCCAGTATTCGGGGTTTTATTGTCGGTGACACTGAAGCTTTCTTT. This encodes CASIRGFIVGDTEAFF.

The V and J genes are TRBV5-1 and TRBJ2-3, with D possibly being TRBD1 or TRBD2 (6 bases each). Trimming stripped 0 bases from V and 3 bases from J, with 14 bases between. CDR1 is SGHRS and CDR2 is YFSETQ in the germline V gene. The CDR3 sequence is 16 residues long. The CDR3, as DNA: TGCGCCAGCAGCTTGGCGGGGGCCGGCTATACAGATACGCAGTATTTT. Its translation: CASSLAGAGYTDTQYF.

A few counts support this clone. The V and J genes are TRBV10-3 and TRBJ2-5; 11 bases line up with TRBD2. The CDR3 loop spans 15 amino acids. The V segment lost 8 bases and the J segment 5 bases; nucleotides outside the gene matches: 10. CDR1 and CDR2 from the germline V gene are ENHRY and SYGVKD. For the CDR3, the DNA is TGTGCCATCGGCCTGCTAGCGGGGGGCAGCGAGACCCAGTACTTC. It specifies CAIGLLAGGSETQYF.

The chain has TRBV5-1 and TRBJ1-1; possibly TRBD1 for D (5 bases). The length of the CDR3 is 16 residues. V dropped 4 bases and J dropped 0 bases, with 16 bases sitting between them. Germline CDR1 reads SGHRS; CDR2 reads YFSETQ. For the CDR3, the DNA is TGCGCCAGCAGCCGAGGCAGGCGGGGGATGAACACTGAAGCTTTCTTT. Residues: CASSRGRRGMNTEAFF.

The CDR3 is CATSRDLGGGQPQHF. The CDR3 bases are TGTGCCACCAGCAGAGATCTTGGGGGAGGTCAGCCCCAGCATTTT. V is TRBV15 and J is TRBJ1-5; a weak D match, TRBD1 (5 bases). CDR1 LNHNV and CDR2 YYDKDF come from the germline V gene (reference sequence). This CDR3 has 15 residues. V dropped 0 bases and J dropped 6 bases, with 12 bases sitting between them.

The J gene is TRBJ2-1, the V gene TRBV4-3; 7 nucleotides align to TRBD1. CDR3 length equals 14 residues. In germline, CDR1 is LGHNA, CDR2 YSLEER. Trimming at V came to 1 base and at J to 5 bases, leaving 2 bases not matched to a gene. CDR3 sequence: CASSQGQGNNEQFF. The CDR3 nucleotides read TGCGCCAGCAGCCAAGGACAGGGAAACAATGAGCAGTTCTTC.

The chain couples TRBV5-4 to TRBJ2-7; the D is unclear. V lost 0 bases and J lost 6, with 4 bases in between. This CDR3 spans 11 amino acids. CDR1 is SGHNT and CDR2 is YYREEE in the germline V gene (reference sequence). The CDR3 DNA is TGTGCCAGCAGCTTGGATACCGAGCAGTACTTC. Protein sequence: CASSLDTEQYF.